The 18 T cell receptor beta chains listed next were all sequenced from one sample in a study of blood T cell repertoires in COVID-19. The data were produced by immunoSEQ multiplex PCR, yet TCRdb's version contains in-frame clones alone and is incomplete. The table records around 220,000 clones, around 80% of them present only once. Sequenced input: peripheral blood. The receptors were gathered from an elderly woman with acute or convalescent COVID-19.

The CDR3 loop is CASSPQTGIQDIQYF. The CDR3 bases are TGTGCCAGCTCACCCCAGACAGGGATTCAGGACATTCAGTACTTC. The rearrangement joins TRBV18 to TRBJ2-4; 7 bases are a match to TRBD1. This CDR3 contains 15 residues. Trimming removed 3 bases from V and 8 bases from J; junction bases left unmatched: 10. From germline, CDR1 is KGHSH and CDR2 LQKENI.

This clone has more than one count but fewer than ten. This chain connects TRBV6-6 to TRBJ1-5, with D possibly being TRBD1 (6 bases). The germline V gene has CDR1 MNHNY and CDR2 SVGAGI (reference sequence). Trimming shortened V by 4 bases and J by 2 bases, and 9 bases separated the two germline ends. This CDR3 has 14 residues. The CDR3 nucleotides read TGTGCCAGCAGTTCAGCAGGGGGCAATCAGCCCCAGCATTTT. Its protein product is CASSSAGGNQPQHF.

The chain carries TRBV15 and TRBJ2-7; a possible D gene is TRBD2 (7 bases). Deletions cut 3 bases from V and 3 bases from J, with 12 bases between. Germline V gives CDR1 LNHNV, CDR2 YYDKDF (reference sequence). This CDR3 region has 14 residues. In DNA, the CDR3 is TGTGCCACCAGCAGGAACAGGGAGGGCTACGAGCAGTACTTC. Encoded protein: CATSRNREGYEQYF. The full variable domain, completed using reference TRBV15 and TRBJ2-7, is DAMVIQNPRYQVTQFGKPVTLSCSQTLNHNVMYWYQQKSSQAPKLLFHYYDKDFNNEADTPDNFQSRRPNTSFCFLDIRSPGLGDTAMYLCATSRNREGYEQYFGPGTRLTVT.

The CDR3 reads CASGLVIGEGSTGELFF. CDR3 bases: TGTGCTAGTGGTTTGGTAATCGGGGAAGGGAGCACCGGGGAGCTGTTTTTT. The V call is TRBV12-5, the J call TRBJ2-2; possibly TRBD2 for D (5 bases). CDR3 length: 17 amino acids. Per the germline V gene, CDR1 is LGHNT and CDR2 is FRNRAP. V was trimmed by 0 bases and J by 4 bases, leaving 15 bases between them.

The chain joins TRBV24-1 to TRBJ1-2, with 8 bases fitting TRBD1. Germline values: CDR1 KGHDR, CDR2 SFDVKD. V was pared by 6 bases and J by 4 bases, with 6 bases of the junction left unmatched. CDR3 length equals 14 residues. The CDR3 is CATSMTGEGYGYTF. DNA for the CDR3: TGTGCCACCAGTATGACAGGGGAGGGCTATGGCTACACCTTC.

The rearrangement uses TRBV5-6 and TRBJ2-5, with D possibly TRBD2 on 7 matching bases. The V gene's germline CDR1 is SGHDT and CDR2 YYEEEE. The CDR3 spans 16 residues. The germline V and J ends were trimmed by 0 bases and 3 bases, with 15 bases remaining between them. CDR3 amino acids: CASSLVGAGAKETQYF. The CDR3 DNA reads TGTGCCAGCAGCTTGGTGGGTGCGGGGGCAAAAGAGACCCAGTACTTC. The complete variable domain, with remaining parts taken from reference TRBV5-6 and TRBJ2-5, reads DAGVTQSPTHLIKTRGQQVTLRCSPKSGHDTVSWYQQALGQGPQFIFQYYEEEERQRGNFPDRFSGHQFPNYSSELNVNALLLGDSALYLCASSLVGAGAKETQYFGPGTRLLVL.

The chain is built from TRBV4-2 and TRBJ2-4; 7 bases are shared with TRBD1. Germline V gene data show CDR1 as LGHNA and CDR2 as YNFKEQ. Trimming cost V 0 bases and J 1 base; bases outside gene matches: 0. The CDR3 length is 15 residues. CDR3 sequence reads: CASSQEDRAKNIQYF. The CDR3, as DNA: TGTGCCAGCAGCCAAGAGGACAGGGCCAAAAACATTCAGTACTTC.

The count of this clone is one. The CDR3 is CASSRTGDNEKLFF. As DNA, the CDR3 is TGTGCCAGCAGCCGGACAGGAGATAATGAAAAACTGTTTTTT. This chain connects TRBV3-1 (or the pseudogene TRBV3-2) to TRBJ1-4, with 7 bases that match TRBD1. In germline, CDR1 is LGHDT, CDR2 YNNKEL (reference sequence). The CDR3 loop spans 14 amino acids. Trimming removed 4 bases from V and 4 bases from J; junction bases left unmatched: 3.

This sequence joins TRBV7-3 and TRBJ1-2; 7 nucleotides match TRBD1. Per the germline V gene, CDR1 is SGHTA and CDR2 is FQGTGA. The junction had 13 bases not matched to a gene; V was cut back by 8 bases and J by 4 bases. The CDR3 has 15 amino acids. CDR3 DNA sequence: TGTGCCAGCGCTGAAACCGGGACAGCAACCTATGGCTACACCTTC. Translating it yields CASAETGTATYGYTF.

The chain employs TRBV29-1 and TRBJ2-7, with TRBD2 as a possible D gene (5 bases). The ends were cut back, 4 bases at V and 4 bases at J, with 14 bases in the middle. Germline lookup yields CDR1 SQVTM and CDR2 ANQGSEA. There are 13 residues in the CDR3. The CDR3 is CSVGQGSGYEQYF. As DNA, the CDR3 is TGCAGCGTTGGGCAAGGCAGCGGATACGAGCAGTACTTC.

This clone was detected a few times. This chain uses TRBV7-2 with TRBJ2-7; 9 bases match TRBD2. With 2 bases clipped from V and 4 bases from J, the junction kept 6 bases outside the gene matches. This CDR3 has 15 amino acids. Germline V gene lookup returns CDR1 SGHTA and CDR2 FQGNSA. DNA of the CDR3: TGTGCCAGCAGCTTAAGACTAGCGGACATATACGAGCAGTACTTC. Its translation is CASSLRLADIYEQYF.

J is TRBJ2-7 and V is TRBV6-5; a possible D gene is TRBD1 (5 bases). The CDR3 runs to 13 residues. V was pared by 4 bases and J by 2 bases, with 9 bases between. Germline CDR1 MNHEY, CDR2 SVGAGI. CDR3 nucleotide sequence: TGTGCCAGCAGTTTTCGACAGACCTACGAGCAGTACTTC. This gives the protein CASSFRQTYEQYF.

The chain couples TRBV5-6 to TRBJ1-3; 9 bases agree with TRBD1. J lost 4 bases, V lost 4 bases, and 6 bases had no gene match. This CDR3 has 15 amino acids. CDR1 and CDR2 from the germline V gene are SGHDT and YYEEEE. CDR3 region: CASSPLTGGGNTIYF. For the CDR3, the DNA is TGTGCCAGCAGCCCCCTGACAGGGGGGGGAAACACCATATATTTT. The whole variable domain, remainder taken from reference TRBV5-6 and TRBJ1-3, is DAGVTQSPTHLIKTRGQQVTLRCSPKSGHDTVSWYQQALGQGPQFIFQYYEEEERQRGNFPDRFSGHQFPNYSSELNVNALLLGDSALYLCASSPLTGGGNTIYFGEGSWLTVV.

The chain has TRBV7-9 and TRBJ1-1; 10 nucleotides match TRBD1. Germline V gives CDR1 SEHNR, CDR2 FQNEAQ (reference sequence). With 4 bases clipped from V and 1 base from J, the junction kept 6 bases outside the gene matches. The CDR3 loop spans 16 amino acids. CDR3 bases: TGTGCCAGCAGCTGGGGGACAGGGGAAGGGAACACTGAAGCTTTCTTT. This translates into CASSWGTGEGNTEAFF.

In its sample, this clone was seen once. The chain recombines TRBV14 with TRBJ2-2; D unclear. V lost 5 bases and J lost 3, with 16 bases in between. The germline gives CDR1 SGHDN, CDR2 FVKESK. CDR3 length: 16 amino acids. In DNA form, the CDR3 reads TGTGCCAGCAGCTTCGACACATTACCTCACACCGGGGAGCTGTTTTTT. Translating it yields CASSFDTLPHTGELFF. Complete variable domain (other parts from reference TRBV14 and TRBJ2-2): EAGVTQFPSHSVIEKGQTVTLRCDPISGHDNLYWYRRVMGKEIKFLLHFVKESKQDESGMPNNRFLAERTGGTYSTLKVQPAELEDSGVYFCASSFDTLPHTGELFFGEGSRLTVL.

In its sample, this clone was seen a few times. This chain connects TRBV7-2 to TRBJ2-7; a possible D gene is TRBD1 (6 bases). From germline, CDR1 is SGHTA and CDR2 FQGNSA. Trimming took off 1 base at V and 7 bases at J, with 17 bases between the two ends. The CDR3 covers 15 residues. The CDR3 protein is CASSLDAQGNKEQYF. CDR3 sequence (DNA): TGTGCCAGCAGCTTAGATGCCCAGGGGAATAAGGAGCAGTACTTC.

V usage is TRBV19 and J usage is TRBJ1-2, with 7 bases lining up with TRBD1. The CDR3 loop spans 14 amino acids. V was clipped by 5 bases and J by 4 bases; unmatched bases: 7. Germline lookup yields CDR1 LNHDA and CDR2 SQIVND (reference sequence). For the CDR3, the DNA is TGTGCCAGTAGTGCGAGACAGGGCGGCTATGGCTACACCTTC. It codes for CASSARQGGYGYTF.

The chain links TRBV27 to TRBJ2-3; 7 bases align to TRBD1. CDR3 length: 14 amino acids. J was trimmed by 5 bases and V by 5 bases; bases with no gene match: 7. CDR1 and CDR2 from the germline V gene are MNHEY and SMNVEV (reference sequence). CDR3 DNA sequence: TGTGCCAGCAGTCCGACAGGGTTTCTAGATACGCAGTATTTT. As protein: CASSPTGFLDTQYF.